This entry concerns a single T cell receptor (beta chain). Authors' data handling: Nucleated cell counts were estimated from reference gene primer amplification. Produced via immunoSEQ multiplex PCR; TCRdb's table is partial and in-frame only. The DNA was the basis for D and trimming; V, J and clone size are from that table. Among approximately 120,000 clones listed, roughly three quarters were seen once. This specimen comes from a study of blood T cell repertoires in COVID-19. Overall study: Samples came from the United States, Italy and Spain, spanning acute and convalescent COVID-19. T cells, B-cell-depleted T cells, or PBMCs provided the cDNA or gDNA that served as material.

This CDR3 is 11 amino acids long. CDR1 and CDR2 (germline): DFQATT, SNEGSKA (reference sequence). With 5 bases removed from V and 3 bases from J, the gap between germline ends came to 7 bases. This clonotype originated in a man aged 40-49 years with active or convalescent COVID-19. This sequence joins TRBV20-1 and TRBJ2-5; unclear D gene. Input material: peripheral blood. The CDR3 here is CSAWSKETQYF. The DNA for the CDR3 is TGCAGTGCTTGGAGTAAAGAGACCCAGTACTTC.